These T cell receptor beta chains were read from a single sample in a study of blood T cell repertoires in COVID-19. Produced via immunoSEQ multiplex PCR; TCRdb's table is partial and in-frame only. The table shows some 140,000 clones, with about 83% occurring only once. The sample consisted of peripheral blood. Receptors were obtained from a human donor in a cohort sampled during active COVID-19. Both conserved end residues are part of each CDR3. The order of the fields is clone size, J gene, V gene, D gene, CDR3 protein, CDR3 DNA. A D gene is named only where the DNA matches it firmly. Clone size appears in some rows only: once, few, many, or a class for an expanded clone.

- | TRBJ1-2 | TRBV9 | - | CASSVELGRYTF | TGTGCCAGCAGCGTAGAGCTAGGTCGCTACACCTTC
- | TRBJ2-1 | TRBV4-1 | TRBD2 | CASSQDQRGSLRESSYNEQFF | TGCGCCAGCAGCCAAGATCAGCGGGGGAGCCTTCGAGAGAGCTCCTACAATGAGCAGTTCTTC
- | TRBJ2-5 | TRBV18 | - | CASSPQQGAETQYF | TGTGCCAGCTCACCACAACAGGGAGCCGAGACCCAGTACTTC
- | TRBJ2-3 | TRBV5-6 | - | CASSLKGEDTQYF | TGTGCCAGCAGCTTAAAAGGGGAAGATACGCAGTATTTT
- | TRBJ1-1 | TRBV3-1/TRBV3-2 | TRBD1 | CASSQDLTGGLTEAFF | TGTGCCAGCAGCCAAGATTTAACAGGGGGCCTTACTGAAGCTTTCTTT
- | TRBJ2-1 | TRBV5-1 | - | CASKEAAGLDEQFF | TGCGCCAGCAAGGAGGCGGCGGGGTTGGATGAGCAGTTCTTC
- | TRBJ1-1 | TRBV19 | - | CASSVPNTEAFF | TGTGCCAGTAGTGTCCCAAACACTGAAGCTTTCTTT
- | TRBJ2-7 | TRBV3-1/TRBV3-2 | TRBD1 | CASSPQASTGVRGRKQYF | TGTGCCAGCAGCCCTCAAGCAAGTACAGGGGTCAGGGGGCGGAAGCAGTACTTC
- | TRBJ2-7 | TRBV3-1/TRBV3-2 | TRBD1 | CASSRGQGAYEQYF | TGTGCCAGCAGCCGGGGACAGGGGGCCTACGAGCAGTACTTC
- | TRBJ2-7 | TRBV5-5 | TRBD1 | CASSFGTGFSYEQYF | TGTGCCAGCAGTTTTGGGACAGGATTCTCCTACGAGCAGTACTTC
- | TRBJ2-1 | TRBV19 | TRBD1 | CASTSSTGGSYNEQFF | TGTGCCAGTACATCCTCCACAGGGGGCTCCTACAATGAGCAGTTCTTC
- | TRBJ2-7 | TRBV5-4 | - | CASSGDWSKYEQYF | TGTGCCAGCAGCGGGGACTGGTCGAAGTACGAGCAGTACTTC
- | TRBJ1-4 | TRBV6-5 | - | CASIGTHSEKLFF | TGTGCCAGCATCGGGACTCACAGCGAAAAACTGTTTTTT
- | TRBJ2-3 | TRBV7-6 | - | CASSLATWRGPDTQYF | TGTGCCAGCAGCTTAGCGACGTGGCGGGGTCCAGATACGCAGTATTTT
once | TRBJ2-7 | TRBV11-2 | TRBD1 | CASSLDIGDRLPYEQYF | TGTGCCAGCAGCTTAGATATTGGGGACAGGCTTCCCTACGAGCAGTACTTC
once | TRBJ2-1 | TRBV18 | TRBD2 | CASSSELLGLAGGRSANEQFF | TGTGCCAGCTCATCGGAACTACTAGGACTAGCGGGGGGGCGGTCTGCTAATGAGCAGTTCTTC
- | TRBJ1-5 | TRBV3-1/TRBV3-2 | - | CASSRGGQPQHF | TGTGCCAGTTCCCGGGGGGGACAGCCCCAGCATTTT
- | TRBJ1-1 | TRBV30 | - | CAWVLGQPFEAFF | TGTGCCTGGGTACTCGGACAGCCTTTTGAAGCTTTCTTT
- | TRBJ1-1 | TRBV7-2 | - | CASSLLETDTEAFF | TGTGCCAGCAGCTTACTGGAGACGGACACTGAAGCTTTCTTT
- | TRBJ1-6 | TRBV5-1 | - | CASSSPTGDPYNSPLHF | TGCGCCAGCAGCTCGCCGACAGGAGACCCTTATAATTCACCCCTCCACTTT
once | TRBJ1-4 | TRBV14 | - | CASSQGWGRLANEKLFF | TGTGCCAGCAGCCAAGGATGGGGGCGCCTGGCTAATGAAAAACTGTTTTTT
- | TRBJ2-7 | TRBV11-3 | TRBD1 | CASSLGGQGGEQYF | TGTGCCAGCAGCTTAGGGGGACAGGGAGGGGAGCAGTACTTC
- | TRBJ1-2 | TRBV5-4 | - | CASSLDESIYGYTF | TGTGCCAGCAGCTTGGACGAGAGTATCTATGGCTACACCTTC
- | TRBJ2-5 | TRBV6-6 | TRBD2 | CASSYSIGGALETQYF | TGTGCCAGCAGTTACAGTATCGGGGGGGCCTTGGAGACCCAGTACTTC
- | TRBJ2-3 | TRBV6-2/TRBV6-3 | TRBD1 | CASSNHPTGESDTQYF | TGTGCCAGCAGTAACCATCCTACAGGGGAATCAGATACGCAGTATTTT
- | TRBJ1-2 | TRBV9 | TRBD1 | CASTLGTGAFVVNGYTF | TGTGCCAGCACCTTAGGGACAGGGGCATTCGTTGTCAATGGCTACACCTTC
- | TRBJ1-4 | TRBV5-5 | - | CASSSALQGPNEKLFF | TGTGCCAGCAGCTCCGCCCTACAGGGTCCTAATGAAAAACTGTTTTTT
- | TRBJ2-7 | TRBV19 | TRBD1 | CASSIWTGEGPYEQYF | TGTGCCAGTAGTATTTGGACAGGGGAGGGACCCTACGAGCAGTACTTC
- | TRBJ1-1 | TRBV19 | - | CASSPSGGLYTEAFF | TGTGCCAGTAGTCCCAGCGGAGGACTGTACACTGAAGCTTTCTTT
- | TRBJ1-1 | TRBV5-1 | - | CASSITGQNTEAFF | TGCGCCAGCAGCATAACCGGACAGAACACTGAAGCTTTCTTT
- | TRBJ1-2 | TRBV10-3 | - | CAISADRNYGYTF | TGTGCCATCAGTGCCGACAGAAACTATGGCTACACCTTC
- | TRBJ1-3 | TRBV5-4 | TRBD1 | CASSRQGERHTIYF | TGTGCCAGCAGCCGACAGGGGGAACGACACACCATATATTTT
- | TRBJ1-2 | TRBV3-1/TRBV3-2 | - | CASSLTGVSGYTF | TGTGCCAGCAGTCTCACAGGCGTAAGTGGCTACACCTTC
- | TRBJ1-5 | TRBV6-6 | - | CASSGRGRDQPQHF | TGTGCCAGCAGTGGCCGGGGAAGAGATCAGCCCCAGCATTTT
- | TRBJ2-4 | TRBV15 | - | CATSQGLGKNIQYF | TGTGCCACCAGCCAGGGGTTAGGGAAAAACATTCAGTACTTC